This T cell receptor beta chain was identified during a study of shared clonotypes between healthy human individuals. Findings and limits, study-wide: Among donors, sharing of clonotypes was expected to be affected by sequencing depth. Across subsets, estimated richness was generally greater for naive than for memory populations.

Concerning this clone itself: What it binds is not known.

Germline V lookup: CDR1 MNHEY, CDR2 SMNVEV (reference sequence). The CDR3 runs 16 residues. The germline V and J ends were trimmed by 2 bases and 9 bases, with 21 bases remaining between them. Sequencing was performed with immunoSEQ multiplex PCR; in TCRdb, only in-frame clones are kept and a portion is missing. The data contain more than 850,000 clones, 78% of them singletons. The study separated CD4+ cells into CD45RA+ naive and CD45RA-negative memory subsets. The TCR sequence derives from a young man in good health. Some clones in this sample may be carry-over from other donors' samples. This chain joins TRBV27 and TRBJ2-3; D possibly matches TRBD1 or TRBD2 (5 bases each). The specimen sequenced was memory CD4+ T cells from PBMCs. This sample's subset: CD45RA-negative fraction. For the CDR3, the DNA is TGTGCCAGCAGTTTAGGGCTTCGGGACCCTCCCTACACGCAGTATTTT. This gives the protein CASSLGLRDPPYTQYF.